This T cell receptor beta chain originates from a study of PD-1 blockade in classical Hodgkin lymphoma. Study in general: Each patient was given nivolumab 3 mg/kg through a vein every 2 weeks.

Time point specified: cycle 4 day 1 (C4D1), after five to seven weeks of nivolumab. Every single patient, without exception, relapsed after autologous stem cell transplantation, and brentuximab vedotin exposure varied. The germline V gene encodes CDR1 MNHEY and CDR2 SMNVEV (reference sequence). Trimming cost V 6 bases and J 4 bases; bases outside gene matches: 5. CDR3 length: 15 residues. Clones were read by immunoSEQ multiplex PCR, and TCRdb kept only the in-frame ones, dropping some. The top ten hold approximately 2.9% of the sample, which has over 85,000 clones, about nine tenths seen once. Overall study results and limits: Why repertoires differed is undefined; disease activity or prior therapy possibly contributed. Newly diagnosed patients had diversity similar to the baseline diversity of complete responders. Relapsed/refractory patients reportedly had the lowest baseline TCR diversity, below newly diagnosed patients, who were below healthy donors.

Comments on this clone: The antigen is unknown.

The source of this sequence is a human donor with classical Hodgkin lymphoma. The chain is built from TRBV27 and TRBJ2-2; TRBD1 matches at 10 bases. Sample: peripheral blood mononuclear cells (PBMCs), taken before the fourth cycle of nivolumab. The CDR3, as DNA: TGTGCCAGCAGCCAAGGGACAGGGGCCACCGGGGAGCTGTTTTTT. Protein: CASSQGTGATGELFF.